This TCR beta chain was found in a study of human T cells and chemical hapten exposure. TCRdb re-called the RACE reads through MiXCR, storing one row per CDR3 protein. The table has some 350,000 distinct CDR3 sequences, around 6% seen once; the top ten hold over 5.5%. This clonotype was detected many times. The sample's time point: patch test 2, 6 weeks after DPC sensitization. The treatment: therapeutic diphenylcyclopropenone sensitization with weekly scalp DPC. The receptor comes from a woman under 30 with alopecia areata. Some clones in this sample may be carry-over from other donors' samples. The sequenced sample was whole blood, obtained in connection with sensitization to the hapten diphenylcyclopropenone (DPC).

DNA for the CDR3: TGTGCCAGCAGCAACAACTATGGCTACACCTTC. Translation gives CASSNNYGYTF. The J gene is TRBJ1-2, the V gene TRBV25-1; D call uncertain. CDR1 is MGHDK, CDR2 SYGVNS, per germline. V was pared by 6 bases and J by 2 bases, with 4 bases between. The CDR3 is 11 amino acids.